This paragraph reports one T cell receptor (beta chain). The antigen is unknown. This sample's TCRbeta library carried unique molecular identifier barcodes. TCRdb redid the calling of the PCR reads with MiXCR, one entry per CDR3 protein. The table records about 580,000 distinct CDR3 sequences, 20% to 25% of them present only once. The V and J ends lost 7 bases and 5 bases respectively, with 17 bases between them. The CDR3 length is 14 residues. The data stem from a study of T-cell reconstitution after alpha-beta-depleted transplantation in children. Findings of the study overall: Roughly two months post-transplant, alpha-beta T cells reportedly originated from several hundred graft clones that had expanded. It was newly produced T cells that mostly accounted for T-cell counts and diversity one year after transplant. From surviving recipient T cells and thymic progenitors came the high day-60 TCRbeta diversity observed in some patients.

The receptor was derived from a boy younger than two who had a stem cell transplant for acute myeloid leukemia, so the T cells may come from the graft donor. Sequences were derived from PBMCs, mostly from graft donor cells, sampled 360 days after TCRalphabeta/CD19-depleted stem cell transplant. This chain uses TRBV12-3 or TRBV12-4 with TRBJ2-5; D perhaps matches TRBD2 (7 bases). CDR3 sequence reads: CASNVGGLVETQYF. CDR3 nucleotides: TGTGCCAGCAACGTGGGGGGGCTCGTGGAGACCCAGTACTTC.